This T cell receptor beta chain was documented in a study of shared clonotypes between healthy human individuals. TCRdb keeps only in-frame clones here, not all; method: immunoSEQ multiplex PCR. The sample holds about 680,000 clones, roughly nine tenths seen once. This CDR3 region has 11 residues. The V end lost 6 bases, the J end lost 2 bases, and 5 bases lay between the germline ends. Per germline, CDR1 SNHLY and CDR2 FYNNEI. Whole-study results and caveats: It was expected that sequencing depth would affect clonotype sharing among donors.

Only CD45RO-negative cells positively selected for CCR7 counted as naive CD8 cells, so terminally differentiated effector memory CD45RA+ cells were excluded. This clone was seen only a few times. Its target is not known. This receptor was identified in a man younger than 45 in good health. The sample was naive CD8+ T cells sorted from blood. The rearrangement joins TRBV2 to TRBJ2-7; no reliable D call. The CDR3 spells CASRDTYEQYF. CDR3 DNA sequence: TGTGCCAGCAGGGATACCTACGAGCAGTACTTC.